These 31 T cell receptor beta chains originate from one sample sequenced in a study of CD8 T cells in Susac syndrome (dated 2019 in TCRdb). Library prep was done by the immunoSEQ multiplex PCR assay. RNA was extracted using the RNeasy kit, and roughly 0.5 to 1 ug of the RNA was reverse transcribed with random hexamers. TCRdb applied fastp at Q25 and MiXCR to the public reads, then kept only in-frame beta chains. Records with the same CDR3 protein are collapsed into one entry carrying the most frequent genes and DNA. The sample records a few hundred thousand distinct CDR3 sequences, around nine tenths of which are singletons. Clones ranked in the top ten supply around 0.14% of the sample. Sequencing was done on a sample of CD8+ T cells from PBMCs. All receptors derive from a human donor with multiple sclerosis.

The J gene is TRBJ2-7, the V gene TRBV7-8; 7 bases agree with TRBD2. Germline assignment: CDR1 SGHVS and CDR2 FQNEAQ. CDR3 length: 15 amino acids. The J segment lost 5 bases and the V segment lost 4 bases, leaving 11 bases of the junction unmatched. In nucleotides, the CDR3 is TGTGCCAGCAGCTACAGACTAGCAAGTGTAGACGAGCAGTACTTC. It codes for CASSYRLASVDEQYF.

The CDR3 region has the DNA TGTGCCAGCAGCTTAGGTGCCACTAGCAGCGCGTACGAGCAGTACTTC. Protein sequence: CASSLGATSSAYEQYF. The J gene is TRBJ2-7, the V gene TRBV7-9; a possible D gene is TRBD2 (6 bases). CDR3 size: 16 residues. Germline loops: CDR1 SEHNR, CDR2 FQNEAQ (reference sequence). The V end was cut by 1 base, the J end by 4 bases, with 17 bases between.

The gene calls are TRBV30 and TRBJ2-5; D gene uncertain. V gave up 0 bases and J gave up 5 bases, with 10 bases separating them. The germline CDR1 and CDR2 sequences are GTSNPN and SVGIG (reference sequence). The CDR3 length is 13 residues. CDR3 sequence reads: CAWSVGFTETQYF. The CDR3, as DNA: TGTGCCTGGAGTGTAGGGTTTACGGAGACCCAGTACTTC. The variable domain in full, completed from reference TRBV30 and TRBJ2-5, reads SQTIHQWPATLVQPVGSPLSLECTVEGTSNPNLYWYRQAAGRGLQLLFYSVGIGQISSEVPQNLSASRPQDRQFILSSKKLLLSDSGFYLCAWSVGFTETQYFGPGTRLLVL.

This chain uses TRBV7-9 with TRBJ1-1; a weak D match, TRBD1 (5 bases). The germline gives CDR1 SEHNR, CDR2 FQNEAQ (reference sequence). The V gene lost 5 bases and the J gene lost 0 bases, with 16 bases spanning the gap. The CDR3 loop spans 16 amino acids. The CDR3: CASSPIPAGMNTEAFF. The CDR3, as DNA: TGTGCCAGCAGCCCCATACCGGCAGGGATGAACACTGAAGCTTTCTTT.

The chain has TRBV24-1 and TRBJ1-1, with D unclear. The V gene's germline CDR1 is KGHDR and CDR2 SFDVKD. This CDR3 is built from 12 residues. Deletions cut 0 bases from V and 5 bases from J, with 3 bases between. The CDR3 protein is CATSDLGTEAFF. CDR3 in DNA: TGTGCCACCAGTGATTTGGGGACTGAAGCTTTCTTT.

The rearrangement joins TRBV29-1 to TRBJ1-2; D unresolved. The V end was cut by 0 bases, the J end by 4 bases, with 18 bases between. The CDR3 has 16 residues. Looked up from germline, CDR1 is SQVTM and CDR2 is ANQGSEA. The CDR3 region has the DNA TGCAGCGTTGAAGAAGGACCCCCAGACAAGCTCTATGGCTACACCTTC. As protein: CSVEEGPPDKLYGYTF.

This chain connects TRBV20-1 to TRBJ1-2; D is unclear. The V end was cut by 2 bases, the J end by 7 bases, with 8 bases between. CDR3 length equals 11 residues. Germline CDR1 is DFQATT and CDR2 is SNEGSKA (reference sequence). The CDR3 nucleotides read TGCAGTGCTAGACTGCTGGGTGGCTACACCTTC. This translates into CSARLLGGYTF.

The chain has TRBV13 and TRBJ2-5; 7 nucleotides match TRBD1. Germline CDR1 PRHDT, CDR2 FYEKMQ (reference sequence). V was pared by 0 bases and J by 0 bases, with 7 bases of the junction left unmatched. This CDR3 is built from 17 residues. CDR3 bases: TGTGCCAGCAGCTTAGGCCGAGGTACAGGGGACCAAGAGACCCAGTACTTC. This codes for CASSLGRGTGDQETQYF.

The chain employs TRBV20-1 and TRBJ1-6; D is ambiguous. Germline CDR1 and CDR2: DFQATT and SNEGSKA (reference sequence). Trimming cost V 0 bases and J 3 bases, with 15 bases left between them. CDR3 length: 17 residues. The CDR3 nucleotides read TGCAGTGCTAGAGACCCGGAGCTGGGGTTCTATAATTCACCCCTCCACTTT. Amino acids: CSARDPELGFYNSPLHF.

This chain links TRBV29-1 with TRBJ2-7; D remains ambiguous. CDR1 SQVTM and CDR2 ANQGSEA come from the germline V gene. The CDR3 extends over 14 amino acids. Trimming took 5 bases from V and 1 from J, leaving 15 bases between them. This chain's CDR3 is CSVFPADGSYEQYF. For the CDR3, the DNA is TGCAGCGTTTTCCCTGCGGACGGTTCCTACGAGCAGTACTTC.

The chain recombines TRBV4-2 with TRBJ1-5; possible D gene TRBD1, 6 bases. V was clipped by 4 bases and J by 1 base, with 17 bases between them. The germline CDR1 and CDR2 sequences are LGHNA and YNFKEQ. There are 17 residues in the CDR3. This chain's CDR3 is CASSLLSQDSSNQPQHF. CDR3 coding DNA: TGTGCCAGCAGCCTTTTAAGCCAGGACAGCAGCAATCAGCCCCAGCATTTT.

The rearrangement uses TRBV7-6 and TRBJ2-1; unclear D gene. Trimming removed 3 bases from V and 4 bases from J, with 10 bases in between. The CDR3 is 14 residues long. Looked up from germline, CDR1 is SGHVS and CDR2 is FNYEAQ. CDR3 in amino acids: CASSFQGRYNEQFF. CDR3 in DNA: TGTGCCAGCAGCTTTCAAGGTCGGTACAATGAGCAGTTCTTC.

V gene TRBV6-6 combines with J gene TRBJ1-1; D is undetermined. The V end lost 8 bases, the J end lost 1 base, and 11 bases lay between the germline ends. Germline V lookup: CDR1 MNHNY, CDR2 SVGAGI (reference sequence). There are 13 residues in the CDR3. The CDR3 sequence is CASSSGPNTEAFF. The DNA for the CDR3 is TGTGCCAGCTCTTCAGGACCGAACACTGAAGCTTTCTTT.

The CDR3 DNA follows: TGCGCCAGCAGCCAGCAGGAGGGCCCGAACAATGAGCAGTTCTTC. It encodes CASSQQEGPNNEQFF. The V gene is TRBV4-3, the J gene TRBJ2-1, with a weak D call TRBD2 (6 bases). Trimming left V 3 bases short and J 5 bases short, with 14 bases between. This CDR3 has 15 amino acids. From germline, CDR1 is LGHNA and CDR2 YSLEER.

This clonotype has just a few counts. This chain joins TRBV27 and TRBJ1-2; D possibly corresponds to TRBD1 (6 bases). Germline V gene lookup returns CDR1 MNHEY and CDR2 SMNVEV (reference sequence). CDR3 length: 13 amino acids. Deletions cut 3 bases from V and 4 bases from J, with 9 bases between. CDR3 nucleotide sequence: TGTGCCAGCAGTTTGGGGGGGGCCTATGGCTACACCTTC. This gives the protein CASSLGGAYGYTF.

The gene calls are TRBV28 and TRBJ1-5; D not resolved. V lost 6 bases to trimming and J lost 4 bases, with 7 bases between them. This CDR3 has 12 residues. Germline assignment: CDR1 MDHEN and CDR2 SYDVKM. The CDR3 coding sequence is TGTGCCAGCAGGCCGGGTAATCAGCCCCAGCATTTT. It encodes CASRPGNQPQHF.

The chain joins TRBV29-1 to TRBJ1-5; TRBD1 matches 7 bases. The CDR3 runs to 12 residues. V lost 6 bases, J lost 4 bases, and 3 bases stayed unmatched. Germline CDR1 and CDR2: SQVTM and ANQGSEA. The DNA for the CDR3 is TGCAGCGTGGGACAGCCTAATCAGCCCCAGCATTTT. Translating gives CSVGQPNQPQHF.

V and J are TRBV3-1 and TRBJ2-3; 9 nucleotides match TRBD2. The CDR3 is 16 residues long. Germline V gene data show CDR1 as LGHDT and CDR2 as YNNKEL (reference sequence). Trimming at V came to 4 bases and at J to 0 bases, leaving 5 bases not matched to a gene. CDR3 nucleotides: TGTGCCAGCAGCCCCGGGCTAGCGGGGAGCACAGATACGCAGTATTTT. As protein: CASSPGLAGSTDTQYF.

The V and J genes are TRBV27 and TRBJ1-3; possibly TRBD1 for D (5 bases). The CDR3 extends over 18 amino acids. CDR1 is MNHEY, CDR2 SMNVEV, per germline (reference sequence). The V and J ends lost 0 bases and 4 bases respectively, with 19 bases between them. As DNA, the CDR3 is TGTGCCAGCAGTTTATCATCCCCTACAGGACAAGGGGGAAACACCATATATTTT. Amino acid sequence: CASSLSSPTGQGGNTIYF.

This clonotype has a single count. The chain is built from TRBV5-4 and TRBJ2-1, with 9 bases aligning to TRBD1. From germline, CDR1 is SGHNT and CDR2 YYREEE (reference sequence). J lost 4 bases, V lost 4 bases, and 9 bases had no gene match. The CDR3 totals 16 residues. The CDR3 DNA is TGTGCCAGCAGCCCCCTCCCAGGACAGGGGTACAATGAGCAGTTCTTC. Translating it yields CASSPLPGQGYNEQFF.

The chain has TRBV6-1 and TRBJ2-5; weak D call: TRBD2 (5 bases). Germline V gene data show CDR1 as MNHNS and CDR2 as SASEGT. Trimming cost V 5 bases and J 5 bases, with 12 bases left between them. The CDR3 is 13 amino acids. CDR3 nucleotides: TGTGCCAGCAGTAACCCGCCGGGGGAGACCCAGTACTTC. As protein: CASSNPPGETQYF.

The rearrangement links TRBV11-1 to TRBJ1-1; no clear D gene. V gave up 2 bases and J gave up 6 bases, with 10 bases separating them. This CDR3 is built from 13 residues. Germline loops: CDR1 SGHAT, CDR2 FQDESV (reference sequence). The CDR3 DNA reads TGTGCCAGCAGCTTATCCCCAATCGCTGAAGCTTTCTTT. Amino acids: CASSLSPIAEAFF.

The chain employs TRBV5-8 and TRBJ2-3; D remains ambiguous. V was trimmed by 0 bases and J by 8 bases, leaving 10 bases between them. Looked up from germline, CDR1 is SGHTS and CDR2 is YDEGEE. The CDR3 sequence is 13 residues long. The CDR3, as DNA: TGTGCCAGCAGCTTGGTTGCAGGCCCTACGCAGTATTTT. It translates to CASSLVAGPTQYF.

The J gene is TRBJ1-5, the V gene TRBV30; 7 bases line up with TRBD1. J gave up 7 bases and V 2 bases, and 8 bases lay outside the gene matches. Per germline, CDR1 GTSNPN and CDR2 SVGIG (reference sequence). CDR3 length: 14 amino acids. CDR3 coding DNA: TGTGCCTGGAGTCCTCCGACAGGGTGGCAGCCCCAGCATTTT. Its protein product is CAWSPPTGWQPQHF.

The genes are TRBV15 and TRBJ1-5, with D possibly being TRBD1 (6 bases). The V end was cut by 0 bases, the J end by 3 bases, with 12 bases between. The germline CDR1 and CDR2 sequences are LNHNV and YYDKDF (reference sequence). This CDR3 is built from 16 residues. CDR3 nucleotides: TGTGCCACCAGCAGAGACGCGACAGGTCACAATCAGCCCCAGCATTTT. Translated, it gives CATSRDATGHNQPQHF.

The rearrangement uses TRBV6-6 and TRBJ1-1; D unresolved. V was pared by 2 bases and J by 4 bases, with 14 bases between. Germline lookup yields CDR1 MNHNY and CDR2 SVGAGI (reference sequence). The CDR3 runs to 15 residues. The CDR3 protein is CASSYDPRSLTEAFF. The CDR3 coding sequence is TGTGCCAGCAGTTACGATCCACGGTCGCTCACTGAAGCTTTCTTT.

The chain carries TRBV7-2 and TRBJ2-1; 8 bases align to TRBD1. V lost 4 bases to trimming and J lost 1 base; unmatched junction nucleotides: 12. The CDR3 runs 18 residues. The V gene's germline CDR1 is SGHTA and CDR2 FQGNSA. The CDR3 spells CASSSNPTWTGSYNEQFF. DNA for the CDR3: TGTGCCAGCAGCTCGAACCCGACCTGGACAGGGTCCTACAATGAGCAGTTCTTC.

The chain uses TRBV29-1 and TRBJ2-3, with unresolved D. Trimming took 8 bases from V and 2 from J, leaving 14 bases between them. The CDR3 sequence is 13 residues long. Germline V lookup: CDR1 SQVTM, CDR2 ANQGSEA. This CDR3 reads CSCSRGDTDTQYF. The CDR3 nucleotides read TGCAGCTGTTCCCGTGGGGACACAGATACGCAGTATTTT.

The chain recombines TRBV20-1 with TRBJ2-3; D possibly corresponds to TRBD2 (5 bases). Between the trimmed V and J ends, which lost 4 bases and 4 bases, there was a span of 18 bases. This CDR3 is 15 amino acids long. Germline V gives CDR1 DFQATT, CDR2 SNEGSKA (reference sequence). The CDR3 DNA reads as TGCAGTGCTACGATCGCGGGTTCGTCTTCAGATACGCAGTATTTT. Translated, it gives CSATIAGSSSDTQYF.

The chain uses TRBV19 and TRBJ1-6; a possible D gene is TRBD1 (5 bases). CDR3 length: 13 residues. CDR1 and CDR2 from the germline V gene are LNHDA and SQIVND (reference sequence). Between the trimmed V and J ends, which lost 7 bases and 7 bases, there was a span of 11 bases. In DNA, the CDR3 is TGTGCCAGTACCCAGGGTGGGAATTCACCCCTCCACTTT. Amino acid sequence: CASTQGGNSPLHF.

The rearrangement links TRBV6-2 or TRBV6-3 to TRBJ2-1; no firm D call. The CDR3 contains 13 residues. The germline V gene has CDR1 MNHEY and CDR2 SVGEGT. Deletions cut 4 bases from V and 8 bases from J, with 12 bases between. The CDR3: CASSSGPRDEQFF. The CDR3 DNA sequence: TGTGCCAGCAGTTCCGGACCCCGAGATGAGCAGTTCTTC.